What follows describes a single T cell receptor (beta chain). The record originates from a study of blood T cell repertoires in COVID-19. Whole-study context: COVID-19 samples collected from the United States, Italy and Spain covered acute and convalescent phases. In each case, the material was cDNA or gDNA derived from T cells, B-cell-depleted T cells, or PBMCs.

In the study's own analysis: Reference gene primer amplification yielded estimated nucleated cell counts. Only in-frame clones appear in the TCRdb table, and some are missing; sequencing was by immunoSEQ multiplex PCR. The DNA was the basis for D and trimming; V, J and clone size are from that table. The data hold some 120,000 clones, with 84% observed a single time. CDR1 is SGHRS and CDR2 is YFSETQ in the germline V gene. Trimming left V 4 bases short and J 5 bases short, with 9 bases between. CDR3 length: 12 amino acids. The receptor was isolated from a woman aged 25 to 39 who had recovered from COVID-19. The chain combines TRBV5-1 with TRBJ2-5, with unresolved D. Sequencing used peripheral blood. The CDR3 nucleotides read TGCGCCAGCAGCCCGGGTTGGGAGACCCAGTACTTC. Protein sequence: CASSPGWETQYF.